One TCR beta chain is described in this entry. These data belong to a study of blood T cell repertoires in COVID-19. Turning to the study itself: From T cells, B-cell-depleted T cells, or PBMCs came the material, which was cDNA or gDNA.

Enrolled through a virtual design, the participants were between 18 and 89 years of age and came from 24 US areas. Participants were placed into cohorts based on the clinical history they reported. Only in-frame clones appear in the TCRdb table, and some are missing; sequencing was by immunoSEQ multiplex PCR. This sample carries 220,000 or so clones, 86% of them seen once, and the ten largest clones take approximately 2.1%. Sequenced: PBMCs or T cells enriched from blood (not recorded which). The TCR originated in a woman aged 45 to 65 who had recovered from COVID-19.

The CDR3 here is CASSRPGMNTEAFF. The CDR3 DNA is TGTGCCAGCAGCCGCCCGGGGATGAACACTGAAGCTTTCTTT. The chain links TRBV28 to TRBJ1-1; no clear D gene. The CDR3 extends over 14 amino acids. Trimming left V 6 bases short and J 0 bases short, with 11 bases between. The germline gives CDR1 MDHEN, CDR2 SYDVKM.